A selection of T cell receptor beta chains follows, all from one sample in a study of T cells after yellow fever vaccination. One entry per CDR3 protein results from TCRdb running MiXCR on the 5' RACE reads. The sample lists just over 250,000 distinct CDR3 sequences, 5.2% seen once, with under 3.5% in the top ten. Source: CD4+ T cells sorted from PBMCs, taken on the day of the yellow fever booster vaccination. The receptor set was obtained from a man younger than 35 who received the YFV17D yellow fever vaccine. CDR3s include the opening cysteine and the closing phenylalanine or tryptophan. Each record gives: clone size, J gene, V gene, CDR3 protein. The size entry is marked missing in some rows and otherwise reads once, few, many or a size class.

clone size: once; J gene: TRBJ2-2; V gene: TRBV5-1; CDR3 protein: CASSGSRGESGELFF
clone size: .; J gene: TRBJ1-1; V gene: TRBV20-1; CDR3 protein: CSAVPGQGPVEAFF
clone size: .; J gene: TRBJ2-1; V gene: TRBV15; CDR3 protein: CATRAGVEQFF
clone size: .; J gene: TRBJ1-2; V gene: TRBV19; CDR3 protein: CASTTQGLMGQYGYTF
clone size: .; J gene: TRBJ1-1; V gene: TRBV3-1; CDR3 protein: CASSQGNSEAFF
clone size: many; J gene: TRBJ2-2; V gene: TRBV6-5; CDR3 protein: CASSYSPRGADTGELFF
clone size: .; J gene: TRBJ1-1; V gene: TRBV20-1; CDR3 protein: CSASTDRGEAFF
clone size: few; J gene: TRBJ2-7; V gene: TRBV10-3; CDR3 protein: CATCLGSASEQYF
clone size: few; J gene: TRBJ2-3; V gene: TRBV24-1; CDR3 protein: CATSDTGRADTQYF
clone size: .; J gene: TRBJ2-7; V gene: TRBV6-2/TRBV6-3; CDR3 protein: CASSSPGDHEQYF
clone size: few; J gene: TRBJ1-4; V gene: TRBV4-2; CDR3 protein: CASSQGTLLANEKLFF
clone size: few; J gene: TRBJ1-2; V gene: TRBV7-8; CDR3 protein: CASSRDGTSYGYTF
clone size: .; J gene: TRBJ2-6; V gene: TRBV12-3/TRBV12-4; CDR3 protein: CASSSPPGANVLTF
clone size: few; J gene: TRBJ2-1; V gene: TRBV28; CDR3 protein: CASKVDYNEQFF
clone size: few; J gene: TRBJ2-5; V gene: TRBV6-5; CDR3 protein: CASSYSRGSSGETQYF
clone size: many; J gene: TRBJ1-1; V gene: TRBV12-3/TRBV12-4; CDR3 protein: CASSPSDRGRTEAFF
clone size: .; J gene: TRBJ1-6; V gene: TRBV6-5; CDR3 protein: CASSYSGRIAYNSPLHF
clone size: many; J gene: TRBJ2-3; V gene: TRBV29-1; CDR3 protein: CSVDIGGLTDTQYF
clone size: few; J gene: TRBJ2-3; V gene: TRBV5-6; CDR3 protein: CASSLGKPDTQYF
clone size: few; J gene: TRBJ2-5; V gene: TRBV6-1; CDR3 protein: CASSPDILKTQYF
clone size: few; J gene: TRBJ1-6; V gene: TRBV18; CDR3 protein: CASSPTSGDSPLHF
clone size: many; J gene: TRBJ2-3; V gene: TRBV20-1; CDR3 protein: CSASGLAGGQADTQYF
clone size: .; J gene: TRBJ1-2; V gene: TRBV29-1; CDR3 protein: CSVERRVGGERIGYTF